The T cell receptor beta chain under discussion was sequenced for a study of blood T cell repertoires in COVID-19. Overall study: COVID-19 samples from acute and convalescent phases originated in the United States, Italy and Spain. T cells, B-cell-depleted T cells, or PBMCs provided the cDNA or gDNA that served as material.

CDR1 and CDR2 from the germline V gene are MDHEN and SYDVKM. This CDR3 has 11 amino acids. V dropped 4 bases and J dropped 2 bases, with 3 bases sitting between them. Original handling: Nucleated cell counts were estimated from reference gene primer amplification. The assay was immunoSEQ multiplex PCR, and TCRdb's table has in-frame clones only and misses some. The DNA was the basis for D and trimming; V, J and clone size are from that table. The profile shows just over 150,000 clones, roughly 82% of them singletons. Sequenced material: peripheral blood. The TCR comes from a woman aged 40 to 50 with COVID-19, enrolled during active disease. The chain joins TRBV28 to TRBJ2-7; D is uncertain. CDR3 residues: CASSSAYEQYF. As DNA, the CDR3 is TGTGCCAGCAGTTCAGCCTACGAGCAGTACTTC.